These 25 T cell receptor beta chains came from one sample sequenced in a study of blood T cell repertoires in COVID-19. Using immunoSEQ multiplex PCR, the repertoire was profiled, and TCRdb retains in-frame clones only, with some absent. The table includes 390,000 or so clones, about 86% detected once. Sequencing was performed on PBMCs or T cells enriched from blood (not recorded which). The receptors stem from a woman aged 45-60 years who had recovered from COVID-19.

The DNA of the CDR3 is TGTGCCACCAGCAGAGATGGGTCGGCTAGCGGGGCTCTAAGCGATACGCAGTATTTT. Protein sequence: CATSRDGSASGALSDTQYF. The chain uses TRBV15 and TRBJ2-3, with 9 bases lining up with TRBD2. The CDR3 sequence is 19 residues long. The V segment lost 0 bases and the J segment 6 bases; nucleotides outside the gene matches: 16. The germline V gene has CDR1 LNHNV and CDR2 YYDKDF (reference sequence).

The V gene is TRBV5-1, the J gene TRBJ1-2; D unresolved. Trimming shortened V by 0 bases and J by 8 bases, and 8 bases separated the two germline ends. The CDR3 extends over 12 amino acids. Germline V gene lookup returns CDR1 SGHRS and CDR2 YFSETQ. CDR3 sequence reads: CASSLDSKGYTF. CDR3 in DNA: TGCGCCAGCAGCTTGGACAGTAAAGGCTACACCTTC.

This chain uses TRBV6-1 with TRBJ1-6; a weak D match, TRBD1 (5 bases). V shed 2 bases and J shed 13 bases, with 12 bases lying between them. This CDR3 contains 13 residues. CDR1 and CDR2 from the germline V gene are MNHNS and SASEGT. Written as DNA, the CDR3 is TGTGCCAGCAGTGAACTGACAGCCTTGCCCCTCCACTTT. Residues: CASSELTALPLHF.

V usage is TRBV6-5 and J usage is TRBJ1-2; 9 bases match TRBD1. Per the germline V gene, CDR1 is MNHEY and CDR2 is SVGAGI. Trimming took 5 bases from V and 8 from J; bases not matched to a gene: 6. The CDR3 extends over 13 amino acids. CDR3 nucleotides: TGTGCCAGCAGTACCACAGGGGGCGCAGGCTACACCTTC. This codes for CASSTTGGAGYTF.

The chain joins TRBV18 to TRBJ2-3, with TRBD2 matching over 13 bases. Germline V gives CDR1 KGHSH, CDR2 LQKENI. The CDR3 sequence is 18 residues long. J gave up 0 bases and V 4 bases, and 7 bases lay outside the gene matches. The CDR3, as DNA: TGTGCCAGCTCACGAGGGACTAGCGGGGCCACTAGCACAGATACGCAGTATTTT. Its translation is CASSRGTSGATSTDTQYF.

The V and J genes are TRBV5-1 and TRBJ2-3; TRBD2 agrees at 12 bases. This CDR3 spans 17 amino acids. V shed 2 bases, J shed 4 bases, and the junction held 8 bases outside the gene matches. Germline V gene sequence: CDR1 SGHRS, CDR2 YFSETQ. This CDR3 is CASSFSSGGARADTQYF. DNA of the CDR3: TGCGCCAGCAGCTTCTCTAGCGGGGGGGCTCGGGCAGATACGCAGTATTTT. The full variable domain, completed using reference TRBV5-1 and TRBJ2-3, is KAGVTQTPRYLIKTRGQQVTLSCSPISGHRSVSWYQQTPGQGLQFLFEYFSETQRNKGNFPGRFSGRQFSNSRSEMNVSTLELGDSALYLCASSFSSGGARADTQYFGPGTRLTVL.

The V call is TRBV29-1, the J call TRBJ2-1, with a possible D match to TRBD1 (5 bases). Germline V CDR1 and CDR2: SQVTM, ANQGSEA. This CDR3 region has 15 residues. The V gene lost 4 bases and the J gene lost 4 bases, with 17 bases spanning the gap. The CDR3 DNA reads as TGCAGCGTTGGGACACCCAATCGCCCTTACAATGAGCAGTTCTTC. It specifies CSVGTPNRPYNEQFF.

The chain has TRBV2 and TRBJ2-7; 9 bases agree with TRBD1. Trimming at V came to 3 bases and at J to 3 bases, leaving 6 bases not matched to a gene. Germline V lookup: CDR1 SNHLY, CDR2 FYNNEI. The CDR3 length is 15 residues. The CDR3 nucleotides read TGTGCCAGCAGTGAGGGACAGGGATACTACTACGAGCAGTACTTC. Translated, it gives CASSEGQGYYYEQYF.

The CDR3 here is CASSRTGTGGPDTQYF. CDR3 bases: TGTGCCAGCAGCCGCACCGGGACAGGGGGCCCAGATACGCAGTATTTT. The chain combines TRBV7-2 with TRBJ2-3, with 12 bases lining up with TRBD1. The CDR3 has 16 amino acids. The germline V gene encodes CDR1 SGHTA and CDR2 FQGNSA. J was trimmed by 4 bases and V by 5 bases; bases with no gene match: 7. The full variable domain, its missing parts supplied by reference TRBV7-2 and TRBJ2-3, is GAGVSQSPSNKVTEKGKDVELRCDPISGHTALYWYRQSLGQGLEFLIYFQGNSAPDKSGLPSDRFSAERTGGSVSTLTIQRTQQEDSAVYLCASSRTGTGGPDTQYFGPGTRLTVL.

The rearrangement uses TRBV12-3 or TRBV12-4 and TRBJ1-1; maybe TRBD1 (5 bases). Deletions cut 3 bases from V and 8 bases from J, with 10 bases between. The CDR3 consists of 12 residues. CDR3 protein: CASSLGGSEAFF. The DNA of the CDR3 is TGTGCCAGCAGTTTGGGGGGAAGCGAAGCTTTCTTT.

This chain links TRBV19 with TRBJ1-4; no definite D call. V was trimmed by 5 bases and J by 2 bases, leaving 9 bases between them. The CDR3 loop spans 14 amino acids. CDR1 and CDR2 (germline): LNHDA, SQIVND (reference sequence). CDR3 sequence reads: CASSWATTNEKLFF. The CDR3 region has the DNA TGTGCCAGTAGTTGGGCAACTACTAATGAAAAACTGTTTTTT.

The rearrangement joins TRBV3-1 (or the pseudogene TRBV3-2) to TRBJ1-3, with D possibly TRBD1 on 5 matching bases. The CDR3 length is 16 residues. Between the trimmed V and J ends, which lost 0 bases and 1 base, there was a span of 10 bases. CDR1 and CDR2 from the germline V gene are LGHDT and YNNKEL (reference sequence). The CDR3 region has the DNA TGTGCCAGCAGCCAAGATGGGCAGGGTTCTGGAAACACCATATATTTT. It codes for CASSQDGQGSGNTIYF.

The rearrangement links TRBV7-6 to TRBJ1-2; the D gene is possibly TRBD1 (6 bases). Germline V gene data show CDR1 as SGHVS and CDR2 as FNYEAQ. This CDR3 is 15 amino acids long. The V end was cut by 1 base, the J end by 3 bases, with 12 bases between. DNA for the CDR3: TGTGCCAGCAGCTTAGAAGGGGGATTCGACTATGGCTACACCTTC. Its translation is CASSLEGGFDYGYTF.

Here the CDR3 DNA reads TGTGCCAGCAGACCCCACGACAGGGACAACGGGGAGCTGTTTTTT. Its protein is CASRPHDRDNGELFF. V usage is TRBV11-3 and J usage is TRBJ2-2; 7 bases match TRBD1. The CDR3 totals 15 residues. Germline assignment: CDR1 SGHNT and CDR2 YENEEA. V lost 6 bases to trimming and J lost 7 bases; unmatched junction nucleotides: 11.

V gene TRBV7-9 combines with J gene TRBJ1-3, with a tentative D call TRBD1 (5 bases). The CDR3 covers 18 residues. V was pared by 8 bases and J by 3 bases, with 26 bases between. Germline lookup yields CDR1 SEHNR and CDR2 FQNEAQ (reference sequence). CDR3 nucleotide sequence: TGTGCCAGCTCGAACTCGGGGGTTCAAGGGTGGGTTGGAAACACCATATATTTT. This codes for CASSNSGVQGWVGNTIYF. The complete variable domain, with remaining parts taken from reference TRBV7-9 and TRBJ1-3, reads DTGVSQNPRHKITKRGQNVTFRCDPISEHNRLYWYRQTLGQGPEFLTYFQNEAQLEKSRLLSDRFSAERPKGSFSTLEIQRTEQGDSAMYLCASSNSGVQGWVGNTIYFGEGSWLTVV.

This clone has just one count. Here the CDR3 DNA reads TGTGCCAGCAGTCGAGACAGGGTTCACAGGGAGCTGTTTTTT. Translated: CASSRDRVHRELFF. The rearrangement joins TRBV28 to TRBJ2-2, with 7 nucleotides matching TRBD1. Germline trimming cut 5 bases from V and 9 bases from J; bases unmatched to any gene: 9. Germline V gene lookup returns CDR1 MDHEN and CDR2 SYDVKM. CDR3 length: 14 amino acids.

This clone was counted between two and nine times. This chain connects TRBV27 to TRBJ2-2; D not resolved. The ends were cut back, 1 base at V and 7 bases at J, with 7 bases in the middle. Germline values: CDR1 MNHEY, CDR2 SMNVEV (reference sequence). This CDR3 region has 13 residues. CDR3 bases: TGTGCCAGCAGTTTATTAGATGGCGGGGAGCTGTTTTTT. Amino acid sequence: CASSLLDGGELFF.

The rearrangement links TRBV12-3 or TRBV12-4 to TRBJ2-3; D is perhaps TRBD1 (6 bases). The V end was cut by 3 bases, the J end by 8 bases, with 9 bases between. The CDR3 runs 12 residues. The CDR3 sequence is CASSLSGATQYF. CDR3 DNA sequence: TGTGCCAGCAGTTTGTCAGGGGCTACGCAGTATTTT.

The V call is TRBV12-3 or TRBV12-4, the J call TRBJ2-7; 7 bases agree with TRBD1. The CDR3 is made up of 13 amino acids. The V segment lost 6 bases and the J segment 3 bases; nucleotides outside the gene matches: 5. The CDR3 bases are TGTGCCAGCAGCCGGGACAGAGACTACGAGCAGTACTTC. This gives the protein CASSRDRDYEQYF.

The chain uses TRBV7-2 and TRBJ1-2; a possible D gene is TRBD1 (5 bases). V dropped 5 bases and J dropped 7 bases, with 8 bases sitting between them. Germline CDR1 reads SGHTA; CDR2 reads FQGNSA. There are 11 residues in the CDR3. The CDR3 reads CASSRGSGYTF. CDR3 nucleotide sequence: TGTGCCAGCAGCAGGGGATCTGGCTACACCTTC.

The chain couples TRBV14 to TRBJ1-5; D not certain. The CDR3 covers 15 residues. V lost 7 bases and J lost 5, with 18 bases in between. CDR1 is SGHDN, CDR2 FVKESK, per germline. The CDR3 spells CASTPPGGNDQPQHF. The CDR3 nucleotides are TGTGCCAGCACTCCTCCGGGAGGTAATGATCAGCCCCAGCATTTT.

DNA for the CDR3: TGTGCCAGCTCACCACAACAGGGGGTTTACACTGAAGCTTTCTTT. Translation gives CASSPQQGVYTEAFF. The rearrangement uses TRBV18 and TRBJ1-1; 8 nucleotides align to TRBD1. Trimming at V came to 1 base and at J to 3 bases, leaving 4 bases not matched to a gene. There are 15 residues in the CDR3. Germline CDR1 and CDR2: KGHSH and LQKENI.

On this clone itself: In the same sample, other DNA sequences code for this CDR3. V is TRBV25-1 and J is TRBJ1-6, with 8 bases that match TRBD1. Germline CDR1 reads MGHDK; CDR2 reads SYGVNS. V lost 4 bases and J lost 7; bases outside the gene matches: 3. The CDR3 is 14 residues long. The CDR3 spells CASSARQGNSPLHF. DNA for the CDR3: TGTGCCAGCAGTGCGAGACAGGGGAATTCACCCCTCCACTTT.

The V call is TRBV12-5, the J call TRBJ2-2; D remains ambiguous. Trimming cost V 4 bases and J 4 bases, with 4 bases left between them. The CDR3 extends over 12 amino acids. CDR1 is LGHNT, CDR2 FRNRAP, per germline. CDR3 in DNA: TGTGCTAGTGGTTCCTTCACCGGGGAGCTGTTTTTT. Its translation is CASGSFTGELFF.

The V call is TRBV5-1, the J call TRBJ1-4; TRBD1 might be the D (5 bases). Germline V lookup: CDR1 SGHRS, CDR2 YFSETQ. This CDR3 contains 15 residues. V lost 4 bases and J 8 bases, leaving 18 bases between the germline ends. For the CDR3, the DNA is TGCGCCAGCAGCGATTGGGGGGGTATCGAAGAAAAACTGTTTTTT. Protein: CASSDWGGIEEKLFF.